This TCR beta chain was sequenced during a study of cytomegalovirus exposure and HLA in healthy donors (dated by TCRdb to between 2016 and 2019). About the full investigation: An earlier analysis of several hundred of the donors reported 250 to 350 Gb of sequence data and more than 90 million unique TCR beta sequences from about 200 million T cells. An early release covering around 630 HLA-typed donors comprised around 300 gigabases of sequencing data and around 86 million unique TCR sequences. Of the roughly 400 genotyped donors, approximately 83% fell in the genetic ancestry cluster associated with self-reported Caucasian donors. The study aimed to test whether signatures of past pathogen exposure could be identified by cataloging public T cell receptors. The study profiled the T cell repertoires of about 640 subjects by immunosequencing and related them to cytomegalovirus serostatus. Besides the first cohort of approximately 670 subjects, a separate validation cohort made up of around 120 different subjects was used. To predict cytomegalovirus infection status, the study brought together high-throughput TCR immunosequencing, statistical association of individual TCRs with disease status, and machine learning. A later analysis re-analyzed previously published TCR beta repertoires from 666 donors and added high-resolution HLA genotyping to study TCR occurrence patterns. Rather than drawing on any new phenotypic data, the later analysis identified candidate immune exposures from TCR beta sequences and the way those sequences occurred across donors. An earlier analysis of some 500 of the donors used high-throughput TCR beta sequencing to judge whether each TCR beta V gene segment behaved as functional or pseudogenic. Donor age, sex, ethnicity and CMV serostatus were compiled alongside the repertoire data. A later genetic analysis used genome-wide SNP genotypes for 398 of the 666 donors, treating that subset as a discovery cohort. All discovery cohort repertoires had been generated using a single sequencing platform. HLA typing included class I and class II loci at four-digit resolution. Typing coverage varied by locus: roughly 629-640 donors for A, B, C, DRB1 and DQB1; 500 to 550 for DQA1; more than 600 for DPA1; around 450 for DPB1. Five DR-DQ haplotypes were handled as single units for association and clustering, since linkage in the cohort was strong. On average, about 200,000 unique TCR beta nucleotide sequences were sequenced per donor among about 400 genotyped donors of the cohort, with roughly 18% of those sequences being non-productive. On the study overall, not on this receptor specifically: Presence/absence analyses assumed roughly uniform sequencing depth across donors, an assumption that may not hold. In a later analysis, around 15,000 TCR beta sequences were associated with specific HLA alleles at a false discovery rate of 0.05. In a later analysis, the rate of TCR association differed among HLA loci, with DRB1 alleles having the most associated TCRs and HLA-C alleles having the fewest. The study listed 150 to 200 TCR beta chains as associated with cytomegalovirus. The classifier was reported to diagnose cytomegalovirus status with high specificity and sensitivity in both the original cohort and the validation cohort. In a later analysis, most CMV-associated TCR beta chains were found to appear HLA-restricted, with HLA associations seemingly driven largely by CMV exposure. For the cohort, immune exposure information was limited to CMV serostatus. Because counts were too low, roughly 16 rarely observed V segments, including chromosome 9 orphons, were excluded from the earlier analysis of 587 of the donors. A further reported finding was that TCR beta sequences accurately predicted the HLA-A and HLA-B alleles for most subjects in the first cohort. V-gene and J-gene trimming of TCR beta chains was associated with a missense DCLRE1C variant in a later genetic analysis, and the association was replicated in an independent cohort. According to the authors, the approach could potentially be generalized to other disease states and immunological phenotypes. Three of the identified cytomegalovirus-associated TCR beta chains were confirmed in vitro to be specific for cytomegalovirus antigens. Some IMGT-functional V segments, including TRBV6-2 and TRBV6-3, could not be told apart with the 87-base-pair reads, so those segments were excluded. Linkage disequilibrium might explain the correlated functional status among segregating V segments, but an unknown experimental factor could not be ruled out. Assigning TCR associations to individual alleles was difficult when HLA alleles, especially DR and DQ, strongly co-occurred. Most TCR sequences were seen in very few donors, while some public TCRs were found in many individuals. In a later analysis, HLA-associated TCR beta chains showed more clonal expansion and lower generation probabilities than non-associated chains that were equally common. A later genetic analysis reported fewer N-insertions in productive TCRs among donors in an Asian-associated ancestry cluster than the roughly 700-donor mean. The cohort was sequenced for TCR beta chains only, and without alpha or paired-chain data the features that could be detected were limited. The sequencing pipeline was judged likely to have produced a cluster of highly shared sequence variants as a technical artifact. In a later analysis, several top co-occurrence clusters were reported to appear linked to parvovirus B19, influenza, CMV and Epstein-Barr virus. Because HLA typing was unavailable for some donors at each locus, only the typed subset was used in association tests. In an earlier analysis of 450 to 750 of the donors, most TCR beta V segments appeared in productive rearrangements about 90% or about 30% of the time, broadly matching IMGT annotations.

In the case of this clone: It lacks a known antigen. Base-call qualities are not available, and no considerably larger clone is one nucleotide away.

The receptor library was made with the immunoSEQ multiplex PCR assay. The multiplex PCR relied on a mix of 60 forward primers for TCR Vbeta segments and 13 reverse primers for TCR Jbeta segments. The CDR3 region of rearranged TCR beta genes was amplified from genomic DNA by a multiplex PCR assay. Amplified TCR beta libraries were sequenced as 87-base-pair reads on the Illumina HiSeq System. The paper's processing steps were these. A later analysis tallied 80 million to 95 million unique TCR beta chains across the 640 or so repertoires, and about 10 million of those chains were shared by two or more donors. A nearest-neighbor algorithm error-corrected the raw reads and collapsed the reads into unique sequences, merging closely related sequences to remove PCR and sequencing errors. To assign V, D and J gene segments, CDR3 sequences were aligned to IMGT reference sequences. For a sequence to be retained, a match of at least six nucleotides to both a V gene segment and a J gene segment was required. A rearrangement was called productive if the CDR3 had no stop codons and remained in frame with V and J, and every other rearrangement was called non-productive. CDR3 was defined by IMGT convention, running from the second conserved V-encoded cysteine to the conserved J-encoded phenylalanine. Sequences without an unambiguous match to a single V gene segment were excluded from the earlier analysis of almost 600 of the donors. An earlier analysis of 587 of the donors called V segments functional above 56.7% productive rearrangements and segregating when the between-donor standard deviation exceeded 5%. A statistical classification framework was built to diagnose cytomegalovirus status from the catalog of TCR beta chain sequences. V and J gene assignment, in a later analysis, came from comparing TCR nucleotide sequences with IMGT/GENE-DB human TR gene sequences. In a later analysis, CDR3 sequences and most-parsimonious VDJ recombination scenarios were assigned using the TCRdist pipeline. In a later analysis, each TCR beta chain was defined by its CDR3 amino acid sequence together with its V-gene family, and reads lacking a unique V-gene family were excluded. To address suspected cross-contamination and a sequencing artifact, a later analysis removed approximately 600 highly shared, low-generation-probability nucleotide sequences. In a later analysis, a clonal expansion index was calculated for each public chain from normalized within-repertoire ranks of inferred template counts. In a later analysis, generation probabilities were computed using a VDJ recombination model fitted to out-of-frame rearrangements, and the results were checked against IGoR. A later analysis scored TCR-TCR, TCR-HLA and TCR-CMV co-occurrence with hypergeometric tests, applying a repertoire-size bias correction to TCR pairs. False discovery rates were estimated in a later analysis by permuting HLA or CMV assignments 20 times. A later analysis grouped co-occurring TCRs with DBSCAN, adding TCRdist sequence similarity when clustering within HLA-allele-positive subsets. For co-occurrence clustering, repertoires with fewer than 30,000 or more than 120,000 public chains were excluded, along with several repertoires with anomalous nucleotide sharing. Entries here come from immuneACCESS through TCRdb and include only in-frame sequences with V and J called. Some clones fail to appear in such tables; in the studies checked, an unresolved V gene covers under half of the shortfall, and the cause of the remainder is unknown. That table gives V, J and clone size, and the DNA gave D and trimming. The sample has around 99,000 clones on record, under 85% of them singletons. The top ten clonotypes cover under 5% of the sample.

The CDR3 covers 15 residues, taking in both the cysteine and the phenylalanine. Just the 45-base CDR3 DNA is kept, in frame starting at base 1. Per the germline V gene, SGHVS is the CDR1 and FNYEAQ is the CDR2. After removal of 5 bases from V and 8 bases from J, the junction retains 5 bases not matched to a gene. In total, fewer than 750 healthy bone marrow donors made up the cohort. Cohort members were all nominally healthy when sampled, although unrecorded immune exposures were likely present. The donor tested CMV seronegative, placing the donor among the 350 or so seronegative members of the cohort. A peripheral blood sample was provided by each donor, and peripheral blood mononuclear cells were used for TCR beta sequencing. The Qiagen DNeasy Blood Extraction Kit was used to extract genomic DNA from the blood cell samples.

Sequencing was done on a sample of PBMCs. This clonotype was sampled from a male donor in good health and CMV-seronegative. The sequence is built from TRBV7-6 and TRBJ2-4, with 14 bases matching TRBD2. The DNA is TGTGCCAGCAGCCAAGGGACTAGCGGGAGTTACATTCAGTACTTC. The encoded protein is CASSQGTSGSYIQYF.